This TCR beta chain was captured in a study of CXCR3-negative and CXCR3-positive naive CD8 T cells. Study results and limitations: Comparison of naive subsets found surface CD5 to be comparable, and TCR strength was inferred on the basis of TRB CDR3 properties. Both naive subsets had comparably high diversity; memory CD8+ cells much lower. Naive CXCR3-positive cells had TRB CDR3s more hydrophobic than those of CXCR3-negative naive cells. Cryopreserved cells partially lost CXCR3 expression, and fresh PBMCs were used in most assays.

The CDR3 runs 15 residues. CDR1 is SEHNR, CDR2 FQNEAQ, per germline (reference sequence). The method, 5' RACE with UMI labels, was used to prepare the TRB cDNA libraries. TCRdb reprocessed the 5' RACE reads, keeping one entry per CDR3 protein, no DNA. The sample's table shows around 60,000 distinct CDR3 sequences. Definition of naive CD8+ T cells rested on a CD45RO-CCR7+CD27+CD95- profile. Concerning this clonotype: Its target is unknown.

The chain carries TRBV7-9 and TRBJ1-2; TCRdb designates TRBD1, a call that cannot be tested without DNA. Sequencing input: naive CXCR3+ CD8+ T cells from blood. Described subset: CD45RO-CCR7+CD27+CD95- naive CD8+ T cells expressing CXCR3 (TNR3+). The TCR was taken from a human donor in good health. Some clones in this sample may be carry-over from other donors' samples. The CDR3 here is CASSFTTGLNYGYTF.